The 26 T cell receptor beta chains below come from one sample, sequenced in a study of identical twins. TCRdb re-called the 5' RACE reads with MiXCR, one entry per CDR3 protein. The profile shows 120,000 to 150,000 distinct CDR3 sequences, under 4.5% of them singletons. Material for sequencing was memory T cells sorted from blood. The receptor source for this set is a man younger than 35 in good health.

This clonotype appeared many times. Here the CDR3 DNA reads TGTGCCAGCAGTTTGGGGGTCCTTACTGGACAGATCATGAACACTGAAGCTTTCTTT. Its translation is CASSLGVLTGQIMNTEAFF. The V gene is TRBV27, the J gene TRBJ1-1; the D gene is possibly TRBD1 (6 bases). CDR1 is MNHEY, CDR2 SMNVEV, per germline (reference sequence). Deletions cut 3 bases from V and 0 bases from J, with 23 bases between. The CDR3 spans 19 residues.

This clonotype was counted many times. The V and J genes are TRBV9 and TRBJ2-3, with D tentatively TRBD1 or TRBD2 (5 bases each). V was shortened by 2 bases and J by 3 bases, with 16 bases between the two germline ends. Germline CDR1 SGDLS, CDR2 YYNGEE. CDR3 length: 16 residues. CDR3 DNA: TGTGCCAGCAGCGTTTGGGACGTCGAGACGACAGATACGCAGTATTTT. Its protein is CASSVWDVETTDTQYF.

This clonotype was detected many times. The chain uses TRBV29-1 and TRBJ2-3, with no clear D. V lost 4 bases, J lost 4 bases, and 3 bases lay in between. There are 10 residues in the CDR3. Germline values: CDR1 SQVTM, CDR2 ANQGSEA. The CDR3, as DNA: TGCAGCGTTGTTGCAGATACGCAGTATTTT. Translated, it gives CSVVADTQYF.

This clonotype was seen at least ten times. The chain joins TRBV11-2 to TRBJ2-5; D possibly corresponds to TRBD1 (5 bases). Germline assignment: CDR1 SGHAT and CDR2 FQNNGV. V lost 6 bases, J lost 5 bases, and 13 bases lay in between. The CDR3 loop spans 13 amino acids. CDR3 region: CASRGRVGETQYF. The CDR3 region has the DNA TGTGCCAGCAGAGGCAGGGTAGGGGAGACCCAGTACTTC.

This clonotype was recorded many times. This chain links TRBV4-2 with TRBJ2-1; 16 bases fit TRBD2. V dropped 5 bases and J dropped 0; count of bases not matched to a gene: 7. Per germline, CDR1 LGHNA and CDR2 YNFKEQ. This CDR3 is 19 amino acids long. This CDR3 is CASSKGLAGGPSSYNEQFF. Here the CDR3 DNA reads TGTGCCAGCAGCAAGGGACTAGCGGGAGGGCCGAGCTCCTACAATGAGCAGTTCTTC.

This clonotype has only a few counts. The V and J genes are TRBV6-1 and TRBJ2-1, with TRBD2 matching over 8 bases. The V gene's germline CDR1 is MNHNS and CDR2 SASEGT. The CDR3 length is 16 residues. V lost 6 bases to trimming and J lost 10 bases; unmatched junction nucleotides: 17. The CDR3 reads CASRRIGLAFFGEQFF. CDR3 bases: TGTGCCAGCAGAAGAATAGGACTAGCTTTTTTTGGCGAGCAGTTCTTC.

This rearrangement joins TRBV6-2 or TRBV6-3 to TRBJ2-1; D possibly corresponds to TRBD1 (6 bases). CDR3 length equals 13 residues. V was shortened by 8 bases and J by 0 bases, with 8 bases between the two germline ends. Germline V gene sequence: CDR1 MNHEY, CDR2 SVGEGT. For the CDR3, the DNA is TGTGCCAGCGTGGGGGCCTCCTACAATGAGCAGTTCTTC. Translation gives CASVGASYNEQFF.

This clonotype was counted at least ten times. The chain joins TRBV5-1 to TRBJ2-7; 10 nucleotides agree with TRBD2. V dropped 4 bases and J dropped 6; count of bases not matched to a gene: 10. This CDR3 has 15 amino acids. Germline CDR1 and CDR2: SGHRS and YFSETQ. The CDR3 sequence: CASSRLAGVEGEQYV. The CDR3, as DNA: TGCGCCAGCAGCCGGCTAGCGGGGGTAGAGGGCGAGCAGTACGTC.

This clonotype was detected many times. V usage is TRBV20-1 and J usage is TRBJ2-5, with 8 positions matching TRBD1. There are 15 residues in the CDR3. Per the germline V gene, CDR1 is DFQATT and CDR2 is SNEGSKA (reference sequence). V dropped 0 bases and J dropped 5; count of bases not matched to a gene: 8. The CDR3: CSARDPQGAGETQYF. The DNA for the CDR3 is TGCAGTGCTAGAGATCCCCAGGGGGCCGGGGAGACCCAGTACTTC.

This clonotype was seen ten or more times. This chain links TRBV27 with TRBJ2-7; TRBD2 aligns across 7 bases. CDR3 length: 16 amino acids. Germline V lookup: CDR1 MNHEY, CDR2 SMNVEV (reference sequence). V was clipped by 0 bases and J by 3 bases; unmatched bases: 8. In DNA form, the CDR3 reads TGTGCCAGCAGTTTATCGGGGAGGGGTATGCGCTACGAGCAGTACTTC. Protein sequence: CASSLSGRGMRYEQYF.

This clonotype was recorded at least ten times. This chain links TRBV6-2 or TRBV6-3 with TRBJ2-1; perhaps TRBD2 as D (6 bases). CDR1 MNHEY and CDR2 SVGEGT come from the germline V gene. Trimming took 10 bases from V and 9 from J, leaving 22 bases between them. This CDR3 region has 14 residues. The CDR3 sequence: CATTTHEGGSEQFF. In DNA, the CDR3 is TGTGCCACAACCACCCACGAGGGAGGTAGTGAGCAGTTCTTC.

In its sample, this clonotype was seen many times. The gene calls are TRBV7-9 and TRBJ2-4; no clear D. CDR1 and CDR2 (germline): SEHNR, FQNEAQ (reference sequence). This CDR3 contains 11 residues. Deletions cut 1 base from V and 8 bases from J, with 3 bases between. The CDR3 loop reads CASSLGDIQYF. CDR3 coding DNA: TGTGCCAGCAGCTTAGGCGACATTCAGTACTTC.

This clonotype was recorded at least ten times. This rearrangement joins TRBV24-1 to TRBJ2-5; TRBD2 matches 12 bases. After removal of 2 bases from V and 1 base from J, the junction contained 1 base not matched to a gene. Germline CDR1 is KGHDR and CDR2 is SFDVKD. The CDR3 covers 16 residues. The CDR3 region is CATSDSSGRVQETQYF. The CDR3 DNA reads as TGTGCCACCAGTGATTCTAGCGGGAGGGTCCAAGAGACCCAGTACTTC.

The chain couples TRBV18 to TRBJ1-4, with 7 positions matching TRBD1. The CDR3 has 13 residues. The ends lost 7 bases at V and 8 bases at J; junction bases unmatched: 7. Germline CDR1 and CDR2: KGHSH and LQKENI. In DNA form, the CDR3 reads TGTGCCAGCTACAGGGGTCCAAACGAAAAACTGTTTTTT. This translates into CASYRGPNEKLFF.

The CDR3 DNA reads TGTGCCAGTAACAGGGGGCAGGTCACTGAAGCTTTCTTT. Translation gives CASNRGQVTEAFF. The rearrangement links TRBV19 to TRBJ1-1; TRBD1 matches at 9 bases. V shed 7 bases, J shed 4 bases, and the junction held 4 bases outside the gene matches. The CDR3 spans 13 residues. Germline V gene sequence: CDR1 LNHDA, CDR2 SQIVND (reference sequence).

There are many counts of this clonotype. This rearrangement joins TRBV5-1 to TRBJ2-2; TRBD1 matches 10 bases. The CDR3 has 15 amino acids. V shed 0 bases, J shed 5 bases, and the junction held 1 base outside the gene matches. CDR1 is SGHRS and CDR2 is YFSETQ in the germline V gene. The CDR3 here is CASSLVGQGTGELFF. The CDR3 DNA follows: TGCGCCAGCAGCTTGGTGGGACAGGGGACCGGGGAGCTGTTTTTT. Variable domain in full (rest from reference TRBV5-1 and TRBJ2-2): KAGVTQTPRYLIKTRGQQVTLSCSPISGHRSVSWYQQTPGQGLQFLFEYFSETQRNKGNFPGRFSGRQFSNSRSEMNVSTLELGDSALYLCASSLVGQGTGELFFGEGSRLTVL.

This clonotype was picked up many times. This chain uses TRBV6-2 or TRBV6-3 with TRBJ2-5; 8 nucleotides align to TRBD2. Losses at the gene ends were 7 bases for V and 3 bases for J; bases not matched to a gene: 1. Looked up from germline, CDR1 is MNHEY and CDR2 is SVGEGT. The CDR3 consists of 12 residues. CDR3 bases: TGTGCCAGCATCGGGGGGGAAGAGACCCAGTACTTC. It yields the protein CASIGGEETQYF.

This clonotype occurred many times. The V call is TRBV12-3 or TRBV12-4, the J call TRBJ1-5; 8 nucleotides match TRBD1. V dropped 3 bases and J dropped 0; count of bases not matched to a gene: 10. This CDR3 contains 18 residues. The CDR3: CASSFSGQAKYSNQPQHF. For the CDR3, the DNA is TGTGCCAGCAGTTTCTCGGGACAGGCCAAATATAGCAATCAGCCCCAGCATTTT.

Notes on this clonotype: The CDR3 does not close with the conserved phenylalanine or tryptophan, likely indicating a read error. The V and J genes are TRBV4-3 and TRBJ1-1; D unclear. Trimming removed 0 bases from V and 9 bases from J, with 8 bases in between. CDR1 LGHNA and CDR2 YSLEER come from the germline V gene. CDR3 length: 12 residues. The DNA for the CDR3 is TGCGCCAGCAGCCAAGACTGGGGTAAAGCTTTCAGG. Translation: CASSQDWGKAFR.

This clonotype appeared many times. V usage is TRBV6-5 and J usage is TRBJ2-7, with a weak D call TRBD1 (7 bases). Trimming shortened V by 2 bases and J by 6 bases, and 17 bases separated the two germline ends. The length of the CDR3 is 15 residues. Germline V gene sequence: CDR1 MNHEY, CDR2 SVGAGI. This CDR3 is CASSYGGGGFGEQYF. The CDR3 DNA follows: TGTGCCAGCAGTTACGGTGGAGGGGGCTTTGGCGAGCAGTACTTC.

Turning to this clonotype: Possible read error: a much larger clone is one base away. The J gene is TRBJ2-5, the V gene TRBV20-1; D is possibly TRBD1 or TRBD2 (5 bases each). The CDR3 consists of 17 residues. Trimming stripped 4 bases from V and 0 bases from J, with 21 bases between. Germline V CDR1 and CDR2: DFQATT, SNEGSKA (reference sequence). CDR3 residues: CSATNSGNRLYQETQYF. For the CDR3, the DNA is TGCAGTGCTACCAATTCGGGGAACAGGCTGTACCAAGAGACCCAGTACTTC.

The gene calls are TRBV7-2 and TRBJ1-1; D not certain. The CDR3 spans 15 residues. Trimming removed 5 bases at V and 2 bases at J, with 15 bases between. Germline V CDR1 and CDR2: SGHTA, FQGNSA. This CDR3 is CASSLDASSNTEAFF. CDR3 DNA sequence: TGTGCCAGCAGCCTAGACGCCTCTTCAAACACTGAAGCTTTCTTT.

At least ten counts were recorded for this clonotype. The chain joins TRBV2 to TRBJ1-6, with D unclear. Germline V lookup: CDR1 SNHLY, CDR2 FYNNEI. CDR3 size: 13 residues. V was clipped by 6 bases and J by 6 bases, with 9 bases between them. The CDR3 sequence: CASRGFGNSPLHF. The CDR3 region has the DNA TGTGCCAGCAGGGGTTTTGGTAATTCACCCCTCCACTTT. Full variable domain (missing parts from reference TRBV2 and TRBJ1-6): EPEVTQTPSHQVTQMGQEVILRCVPISNHLYFYWYRQILGQKVEFLVSFYNNEISEKSEIFDDQFSVERPDGSNFTLKIRSTKLEDSAMYFCASRGFGNSPLHFGNGTRLTVT.

This clonotype appeared many times. This sequence joins TRBV3-1 and TRBJ2-5; D is possibly TRBD2 (5 bases). Trimming took off 2 bases at V and 5 bases at J, with 12 bases between the two ends. Germline V gene lookup returns CDR1 LGHDT and CDR2 YNNKEL (reference sequence). This CDR3 has 14 residues. The CDR3 bases are TGTGCCAGCAGCCAAAGAGCGGACTGGGAGACCCAGTACTTC. Translating gives CASSQRADWETQYF.

This clonotype was counted many times. The gene calls are TRBV12-3 or TRBV12-4 and TRBJ1-5; 7 bases fit TRBD1. The junction had 6 bases not matched to a gene; V was cut back by 7 bases and J by 0 bases. The CDR3 has 15 amino acids. CDR3 residues: CASTSTGYSNQPQHF. The CDR3 DNA reads as TGTGCCAGCACCTCGACAGGGTATAGCAATCAGCCCCAGCATTTT.

This clonotype was detected ten times or more. The V gene is TRBV29-1, the J gene TRBJ2-3; TRBD1 matches at 7 bases. Trimming at V came to 2 bases and at J to 0 bases, leaving 5 bases not matched to a gene. The CDR3 has 15 amino acids. Germline V gene sequence: CDR1 SQVTM, CDR2 ANQGSEA. The CDR3 nucleotides are TGCAGCGTTGAAAAGACAGGGATTAGCACAGATACGCAGTATTTT. It codes for CSVEKTGISTDTQYF.